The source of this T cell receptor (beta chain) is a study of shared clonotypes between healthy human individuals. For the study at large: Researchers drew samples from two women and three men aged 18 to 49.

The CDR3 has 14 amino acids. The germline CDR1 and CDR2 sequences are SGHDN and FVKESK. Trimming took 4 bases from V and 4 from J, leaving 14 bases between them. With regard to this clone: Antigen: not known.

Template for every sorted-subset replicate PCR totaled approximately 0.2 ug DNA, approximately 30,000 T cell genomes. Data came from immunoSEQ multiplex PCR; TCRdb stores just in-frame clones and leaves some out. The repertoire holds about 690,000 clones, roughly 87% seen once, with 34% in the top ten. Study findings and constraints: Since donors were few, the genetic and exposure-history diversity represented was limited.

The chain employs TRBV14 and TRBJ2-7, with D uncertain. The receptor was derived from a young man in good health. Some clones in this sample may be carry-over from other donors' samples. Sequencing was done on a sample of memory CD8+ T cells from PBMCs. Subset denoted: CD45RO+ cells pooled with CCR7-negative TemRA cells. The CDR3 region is CASSLGRRMYEQYF. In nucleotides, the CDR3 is TGTGCCAGCAGCCTAGGACGCAGGATGTACGAGCAGTACTTC.